The sequence of this T cell receptor (beta chain) was determined in a study of T-cell memory formation after mild COVID-19. With V trimmed by 6 bases and J by 3 bases, 4 bases remained unmatched. The CDR3 has 14 residues. Germline V lookup: CDR1 MNHEY, CDR2 SVGAGI. TCRdb called the 5' RACE reads again in MiXCR, with one record for every CDR3 protein. Among approximately 450,000 distinct CDR3 sequences listed, about 20% were seen once. The sequencing sample was made of PBMCs or a T cell subset sorted from them (not recorded which). The chain recombines TRBV6-5 with TRBJ2-7; 11 bases align to TRBD1. The receptor's source is an adult woman who had mild COVID-19 (a few samples of this study predate the infection). Cell type and time point are not known. CDR3 in DNA: TGTGCCAGCAGGACCGGGACAGGGGGCTACGAGCAGTACTTC. Translated: CASRTGTGGYEQYF.